This TCR beta chain was profiled in a study of T cells after yellow fever vaccination. The CDR3 runs 14 residues. Germline values: CDR1 KGHDR, CDR2 SFDVKD. V lost 5 bases to trimming and J lost 8 bases; unmatched junction nucleotides: 7. Note on this clonotype: Its antigen is not known.

TCRdb ran MiXCR on the 5' RACE reads and lists one entry per CDR3 protein. The sample yields about 320,000 distinct CDR3 sequences, around 4.3% seen once. Study-wide points: Clonotypes appearing in both CD4 and CD8 compartments existed, and their share was small.

The rearrangement joins TRBV24-1 to TRBJ2-1, with TRBD1 matching 8 bases. The TCR originated in a man aged 18 to 30 who received the YFV17D yellow fever vaccine. Material: PBMCs, obtained 15 days after the yellow fever booster vaccination. The CDR3 DNA follows: TGTGCCACCAGTGCGACAGGGGTAGGCGATGAGCAGTTCTTC. Translated: CATSATGVGDEQFF.